This T cell receptor beta chain was recovered during a study of beta chain features in type 1 diabetes (dated 2018 in TCRdb). The study in broad terms: Mean age, gender distribution, total cell number and subset yield were not different between patients and healthy donors. A total of 100 million to 110 million sorted cells were examined across all samples, and a strong correlation was observed between cell number per subset and RNA yield. The study compared TCRB repertoires of sorted circulating CD4+ T cell subsets between recently diagnosed type 1 diabetes patients and matched healthy donors. Whereas all 28 donors provided naive and central memory subsets, regulatory and stem cell-like memory subsets were isolated from just 8 patients and roughly eight healthy donors. Overall results and qualifications from the work: Sequencing cDNA rather than genomic DNA could over-represent highly expressing activated cells, although activation and CD3 levels did not differ between groups. Shorter templates might be favored by PCR, yet because patient and control samples were amplified and corrected together, any such skew would affect both groups equally. HLA sub-analyses involved small numbers of individuals, so any influence of HLA type on TCRB rearrangement remained unresolved. A moderate but significant shortening of TCRB CDR3 length was observed in type 1 diabetes patients in all four CD4+ subsets. Naive, central memory and regulatory TCRB repertoires appeared more similar among patients than among healthy donors. At VDJ recombination sites, type 1 diabetes patients had fewer insertions and more deleted nucleotides, which implies abnormalities in thymic rearrangement.

Each donor gave one peripheral blood draw, averaging around 0.11 L, which was collected into heparinised tubes. A BD FACSAria II was used to sort naive, central memory, regulatory and stem cell-like memory CD4+ T cells with a panel that included CD45RO, CCR7, CD25, CD127, CD95 and CD27. Every sorted population had a purity above 95%. Right away, PBMCs were isolated by Lymphoprep density gradient centrifugation and were stained directly, with no culture step. To minimize batch effects, samples were stained and sorted in pairs, one healthy donor with one patient per experiment. The High Capacity cDNA Reverse Transcription Kit was used to reverse transcribe all of the isolated RNA, meaning that expressed TCRB transcripts were what got sequenced. Deep immunoSEQ sequencing was performed on naive, central memory and regulatory T cell samples, with an average of roughly 3.5 million total reads per sample. Sorted cells were lysed in RLT buffer, and RNA was extracted using DNase-treated RNeasy Micro or Mini kits according to cell number. Each cell subset was processed on its own to prevent cross-contamination, while patient and healthy donor samples were processed together. TCRB sequences were amplified from cDNA with the immunoSEQ multiplex PCR, producing 87-bp fragments spanning the CDR3 region. The amplicons were sequenced using the Illumina HiSeq platform. As for the original processing: PCR bias was corrected computationally using synthetic template baselines, and reads within Hamming distance 2 were collapsed, with unmergeable singletons discarded. Reads were aligned against IMGT to assign V, D and J genes, CDR3 length and insertions or deletions at six rearrangement sites. Within each subset, clonotype counts were normalized to the number of sorted cells before true diversity and Gini coefficients were calculated with the tcR R package. The overlap coefficient, calculated on TCRB nucleotide sequences, was used to quantify repertoire sharing. Out-of-frame TCRB sequences from naive cells were analyzed to stand in for the pre-selection repertoire. TCRdb mirrors the immuneACCESS table, restricted to in-frame sequences. Some clones are absent from its copies; in checked studies, under half trace to an unresolved V gene, and the reason for the others is unknown. V, J and clone size were drawn from that table, and D and trimming were deduced from the DNA. The sample table contains over 700,000 clones; only one count was recorded for about a sixth of them. About 0.02% of the sample lies in the top ten.

This clone was picked up a small number of times. This receptor's antigen is unknown. No much larger clonotype is one base removed from it; base qualities were not supplied. V and J are truncated by 5 bases and 2 bases respectively, leaving an intervening sequence of 8 bases. The CDR3 measures 12 amino acids from cysteine to phenylalanine. The retained sequence is limited to the CDR3, 36 bases, with the frame set at the first base. In the germline V gene, CDR1 corresponds to SQVTM and CDR2 to ANQGSEA. The chain is encoded by TRBV29-1 joined to TRBJ2-3, and the D gene may be TRBD2, 6 bases matching. The clonotype was recovered from a woman under 30 in good health. Specimen: naive CD4+ T cells from blood. The sample's cell subset or site label, decoded: true naive CD4+ T cells. The CDR3 protein: CSVSGLTDTQYF. At the DNA level, the sequence is TGCAGCGTTTCGGGACTCACAGATACGCAGTATTTT.